Listed here is a single TCR beta chain. The antigen is undetermined. This specimen comes from a study of cytomegalovirus exposure and HLA in healthy donors. The CDR3 spans 16 residues. The V gene's germline CDR1 is SGHNT and CDR2 YYREEE (reference sequence). V shed 5 bases and J 1 base; nucleotides not matched to a gene: 3. Findings and caveats of the study: Compared with the approximately 680-donor mean, an Asian-associated ancestry cluster reportedly had fewer N-insertions, according to a later analysis. According to an earlier analysis, most TCR beta V segments yielded productive rearrangements about 90% or about 30% of the time. Immune exposure information available was restricted to CMV serostatus. Roughly uniform sequencing depth across donors was assumed, possibly incorrectly.

The PCR made use of 60 Vbeta and 13 Jbeta primers. Clones were read by immunoSEQ multiplex PCR, and TCRdb kept only the in-frame ones, dropping some. The sample comprises under 150,000 clones, roughly 72% of which are singletons, and 1.8% rests with the top ten. This clonotype was obtained from a woman in her forties or fifties in good health and CMV-seronegative. The specimen sequenced was PBMCs. The chain has TRBV5-4 and TRBJ2-2, with 12 bases that match TRBD2. The DNA of the CDR3 is TGTGCCAGCAGTCCGGGACTAGCGGGGAACACCGGGGAGCTGTTTTTT. This codes for CASSPGLAGNTGELFF.